This T cell receptor (beta chain) is drawn from a study of tumor-infiltrating lymphocytes in localized non-small cell lung cancer. The study, taken as a whole, reports: Only some patients had TCR sequencing, depending on available tissue. Different pieces of the same tissue were used for each assay. Tumor T-cell fraction was not associated with recurrence-free survival.

The assay was immunoSEQ multiplex PCR, and TCRdb's table has in-frame clones only and misses some. The table has about 14,000 clones, around 81% seen once. Of note for this clone: Its antigen is still unknown.

Germline assignment: CDR1 MNHNY and CDR2 SVGAGI (reference sequence). The CDR3 totals 13 residues. V was pared by 5 bases and J by 1 base, with 8 bases between. This clonotype was obtained from a human donor with non-small cell lung cancer. Sequencing was done on a sample of lung tumor tissue. The chain is built from TRBV6-6 and TRBJ1-1; tentatively, D is TRBD1 (6 bases). CDR3 sequence reads: CASSVGGNTEAFF. CDR3 coding DNA: TGTGCCAGCAGTGTAGGGGGGAACACTGAAGCTTTCTTT.